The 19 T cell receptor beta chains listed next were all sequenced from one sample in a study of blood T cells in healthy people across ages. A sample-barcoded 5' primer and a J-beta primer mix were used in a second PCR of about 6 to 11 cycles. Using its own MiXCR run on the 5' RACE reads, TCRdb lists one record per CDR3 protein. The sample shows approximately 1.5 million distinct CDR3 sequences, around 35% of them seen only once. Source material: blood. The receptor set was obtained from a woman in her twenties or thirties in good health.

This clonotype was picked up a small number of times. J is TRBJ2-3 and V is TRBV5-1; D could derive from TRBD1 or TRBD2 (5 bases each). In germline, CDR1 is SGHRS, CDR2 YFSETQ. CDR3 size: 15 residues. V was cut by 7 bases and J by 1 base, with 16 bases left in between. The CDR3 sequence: CASRPWGFGTDTQYF. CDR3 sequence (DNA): TGCGCCAGCCGACCGTGGGGGTTTGGCACAGATACGCAGTATTTT.

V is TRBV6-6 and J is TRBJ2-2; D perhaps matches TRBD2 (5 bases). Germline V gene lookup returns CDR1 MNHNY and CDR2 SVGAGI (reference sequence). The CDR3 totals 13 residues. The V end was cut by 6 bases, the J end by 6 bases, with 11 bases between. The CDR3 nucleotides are TGTGCCAGCAGCGCGGGTCTACCCGGGGAGCTGTTTTTT. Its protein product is CASSAGLPGELFF.

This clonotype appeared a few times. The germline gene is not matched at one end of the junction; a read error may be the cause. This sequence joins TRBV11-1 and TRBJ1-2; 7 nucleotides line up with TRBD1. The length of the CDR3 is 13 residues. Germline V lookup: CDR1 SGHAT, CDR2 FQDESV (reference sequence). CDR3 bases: TGTGCCAGCGGCTTAAGGACAGGTTATGGCTACACCTTC. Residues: CASGLRTGYGYTF.

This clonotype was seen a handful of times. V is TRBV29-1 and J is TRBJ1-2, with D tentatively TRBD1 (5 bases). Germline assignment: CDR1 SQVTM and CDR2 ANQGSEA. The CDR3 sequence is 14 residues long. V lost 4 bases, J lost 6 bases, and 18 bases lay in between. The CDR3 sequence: CSVGGWGLPHGYTF. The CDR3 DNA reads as TGCAGCGTTGGTGGGTGGGGACTCCCGCATGGCTACACCTTC.

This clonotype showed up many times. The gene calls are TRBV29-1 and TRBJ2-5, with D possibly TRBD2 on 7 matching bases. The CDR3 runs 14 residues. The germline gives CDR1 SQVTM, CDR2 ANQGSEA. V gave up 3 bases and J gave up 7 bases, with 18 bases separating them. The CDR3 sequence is CSVEPTGPGGTQYF. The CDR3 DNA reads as TGCAGCGTTGAGCCGACAGGTCCGGGAGGGACCCAGTACTTC. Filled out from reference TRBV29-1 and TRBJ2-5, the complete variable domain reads SAVISQKPSRDICQRGTSLTIQCQVDSQVTMMFWYRQQPGQSLTLIATANQGSEATYESGFVIDKFPISRPNLTFSTLTVSNMSPEDSSIYLCSVEPTGPGGTQYFGPGTRLLVL.

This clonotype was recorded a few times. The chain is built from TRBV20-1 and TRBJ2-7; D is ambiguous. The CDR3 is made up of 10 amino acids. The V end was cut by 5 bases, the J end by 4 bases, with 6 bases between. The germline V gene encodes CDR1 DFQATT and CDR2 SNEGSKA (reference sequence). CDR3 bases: TGCAGTGCTGAAAGGTACGAGCAGTACTTC. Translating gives CSAERYEQYF.

The CDR3 here is CASSPKGQGAFRGYTF. DNA of the CDR3: TGTGCCAGCTCACCAAAAGGACAGGGGGCTTTTCGCGGCTACACCTTC. The chain uses TRBV18 and TRBJ1-2, with TRBD1 identical over 11 bases. CDR3 length: 16 amino acids. CDR1 and CDR2 (germline): KGHSH, LQKENI. V lost 2 bases and J lost 8; bases outside the gene matches: 10.

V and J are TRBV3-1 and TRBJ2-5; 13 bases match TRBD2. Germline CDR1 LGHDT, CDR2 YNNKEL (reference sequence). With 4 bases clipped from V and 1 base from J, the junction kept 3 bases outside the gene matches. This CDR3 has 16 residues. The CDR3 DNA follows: TGTGCCAGCAGCCGGGGGACTAGCGGGGCCCAAGAGACCCAGTACTTC. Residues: CASSRGTSGAQETQYF.

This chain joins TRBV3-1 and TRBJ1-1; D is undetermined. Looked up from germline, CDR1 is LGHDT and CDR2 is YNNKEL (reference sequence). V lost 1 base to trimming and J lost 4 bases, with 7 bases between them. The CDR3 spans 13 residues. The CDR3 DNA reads TGTGCCAGCAGCCAAGGGGCGCCCACTGAAGCTTTCTTT. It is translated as CASSQGAPTEAFF.

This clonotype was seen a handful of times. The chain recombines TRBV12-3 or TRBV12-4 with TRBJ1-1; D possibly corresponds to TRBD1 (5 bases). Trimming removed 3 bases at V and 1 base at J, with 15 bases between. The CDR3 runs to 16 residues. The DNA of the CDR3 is TGTGCCAGCAGTTTGTTCGGGGGGGATAGGAACACTGAAGCTTTCTTT. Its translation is CASSLFGGDRNTEAFF.

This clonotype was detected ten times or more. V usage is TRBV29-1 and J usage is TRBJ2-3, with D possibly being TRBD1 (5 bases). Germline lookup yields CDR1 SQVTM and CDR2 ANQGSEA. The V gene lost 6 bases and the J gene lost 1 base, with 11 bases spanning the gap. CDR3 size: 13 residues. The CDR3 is CSVKGVGTDTQYF. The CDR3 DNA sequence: TGCAGCGTAAAAGGGGTAGGCACAGATACGCAGTATTTT.

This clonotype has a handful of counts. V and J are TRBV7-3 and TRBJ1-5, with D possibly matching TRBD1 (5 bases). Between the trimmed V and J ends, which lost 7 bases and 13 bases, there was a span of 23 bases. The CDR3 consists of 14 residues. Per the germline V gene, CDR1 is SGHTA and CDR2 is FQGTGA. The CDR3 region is CASNTERTPYQQHF. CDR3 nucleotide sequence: TGTGCCAGCAACACGGAAAGGACACCATATCAGCAGCATTTT.

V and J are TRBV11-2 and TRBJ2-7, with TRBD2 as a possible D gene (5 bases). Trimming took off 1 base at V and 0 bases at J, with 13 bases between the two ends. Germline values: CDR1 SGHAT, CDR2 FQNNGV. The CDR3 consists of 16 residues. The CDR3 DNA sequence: TGTGCCAGCAGCTTAGGTATCGGGATGAGCTCCTACGAGCAGTACTTC. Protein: CASSLGIGMSSYEQYF.

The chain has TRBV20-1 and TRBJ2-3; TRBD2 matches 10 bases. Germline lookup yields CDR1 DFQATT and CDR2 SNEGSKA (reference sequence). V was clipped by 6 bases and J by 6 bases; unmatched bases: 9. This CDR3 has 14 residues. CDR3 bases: TGCAGTGCCGGGACTAGCGATAATAGGGATACGCAGTATTTT. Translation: CSAGTSDNRDTQYF.

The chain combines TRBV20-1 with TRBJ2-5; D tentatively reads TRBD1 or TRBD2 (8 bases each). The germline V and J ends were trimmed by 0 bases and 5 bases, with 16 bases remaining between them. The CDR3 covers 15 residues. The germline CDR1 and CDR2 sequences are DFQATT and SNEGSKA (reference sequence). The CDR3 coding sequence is TGCAGTGCTAGAGAAGGGCGGGGGGACAGGGAGACCCAGTACTTC. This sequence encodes CSAREGRGDRETQYF.

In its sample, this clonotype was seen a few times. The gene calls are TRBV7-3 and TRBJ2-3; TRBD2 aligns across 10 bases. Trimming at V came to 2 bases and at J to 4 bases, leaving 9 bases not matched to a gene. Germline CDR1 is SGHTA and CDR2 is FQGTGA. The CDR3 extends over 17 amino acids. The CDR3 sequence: CASSLWASGGLADTQYF. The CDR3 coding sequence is TGTGCCAGCAGCTTATGGGCTAGCGGGGGACTTGCAGATACGCAGTATTTT.

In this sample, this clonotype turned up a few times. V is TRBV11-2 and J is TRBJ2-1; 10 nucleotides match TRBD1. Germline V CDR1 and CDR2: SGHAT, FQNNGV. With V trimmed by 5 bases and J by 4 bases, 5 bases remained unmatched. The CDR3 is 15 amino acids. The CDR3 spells CASSPGTGEYNEQFF. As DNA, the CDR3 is TGTGCCAGCAGCCCCGGGACAGGGGAATACAATGAGCAGTTCTTC.

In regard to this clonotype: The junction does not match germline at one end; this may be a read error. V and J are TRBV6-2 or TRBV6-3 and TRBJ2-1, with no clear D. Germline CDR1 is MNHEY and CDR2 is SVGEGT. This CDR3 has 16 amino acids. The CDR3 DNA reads TGTGCCAGCAGTTACTCCGCGGATCCACCCTACAATGCGCAGTTCTTC. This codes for CASSYSADPPYNAQFF.

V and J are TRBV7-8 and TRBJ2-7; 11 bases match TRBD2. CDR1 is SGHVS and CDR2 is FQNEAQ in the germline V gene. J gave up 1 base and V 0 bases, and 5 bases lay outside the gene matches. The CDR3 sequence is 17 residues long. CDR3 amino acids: CASSLALAGDLSYEQYF. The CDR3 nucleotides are TGTGCCAGCAGCTTAGCACTAGCGGGGGACCTTTCCTACGAGCAGTACTTC.